This T cell receptor (beta chain) was sequenced for a study of TIL therapy for anti-PD-1-resistant metastatic lung cancer. The overall study: Half of patients were current or former smokers.

Germline V gene sequence: CDR1 MGHDK, CDR2 SYGVNS. This CDR3 has 16 amino acids. The V and J ends lost 3 bases and 2 bases, in that order; junction bases with no gene match: 4. Specified time point: pre-treatment sample, taken before nivolumab and TIL therapy. Pleural nodules or supraclavicular lymph nodes made up most of the excised metastases sampled. Stage 4 NSCLC adults joined between October 2017 and 2020. This was the immunoSEQ v3 assay. Assay: immunoSEQ multiplex PCR; the TCRdb copy retains only in-frame clones and omits some. The sample has fewer than 30,000 clones; approximately 63% are singletons. As regards this clone: The antigen is undetermined.

Study conclusions and caveats: This highly selected cohort may not generalize to typical lung cancer patients. Many TIL product clones were absent from baseline tumor, suggesting clonal contraction.

Material: tumor tissue, obtained at baseline. The rearrangement joins TRBV25-1 to TRBJ2-3; TRBD2 agrees at 11 bases. This receptor was obtained from a woman between 30 and 80 years old with non-small cell lung cancer. This CDR3 is CASSDASGRLTDTQYF. CDR3 coding DNA: TGTGCCAGCAGTGACGCTAGCGGGAGGCTCACAGATACGCAGTATTTT.